Sequencing of this T cell receptor beta chain was carried out in a study of CD8 T cells in Susac syndrome. CD8+ and CD4+ T cells from blood underwent TCR beta sequencing. The multiple sclerosis controls were treatment-naive patients with relapsing-remitting disease that was stable or active. Negative isolation was used for CD8+ and CD4+ T cells, and FACS enrichment was applied to TEMRA cells. Roughly 0.45 to 1 ug RNA was reverse transcribed with random hexamers. The authors amplified TCR beta CDR3 across 54 Vbeta and 13 Jbeta using immunoSEQ multiplex PCR. TCRdb passed the immunoSEQ multiplex PCR reads through MiXCR, listing each CDR3 protein once. The table has about 300,000 distinct CDR3 sequences, 92% seen once. CDR1 is SNHLY, CDR2 FYNNEI, per germline. This CDR3 has 13 residues. V lost 7 bases to trimming and J lost 6 bases, with 16 bases between them.

Sequenced sample: CD4+ T cells from PBMCs. The clonotype originates from a human donor with multiple sclerosis. V and J are TRBV2 and TRBJ2-7; D may be TRBD2 (6 bases). DNA for the CDR3: TGTGCCAGCAACCCCCTGGAGGGTGGCGAGCAGTACTTC. Protein: CASNPLEGGEQYF.